Given below is one TCR beta chain in context. Methods used by the authors: Reference gene primer amplification gave estimated nucleated cell counts. TCRdb's table, derived via immunoSEQ multiplex PCR, lists solely in-frame clones and lacks some. For V, J and clone size, that table is used; D and trimming come from the DNA. Of about 140,000 clones listed, roughly four fifths are singletons. This specimen belongs to a study of blood T cell repertoires in COVID-19. At the level of the study: Researchers got acute and convalescent COVID-19 samples from the United States, Italy and Spain.

Sequencing input: peripheral blood. The receptor was isolated from a human donor in a cohort sampled during active COVID-19.

CDR3 coding DNA: TGCGCCAGCAGCGAGGACTTCTACAATGAGCAGTTCTTC. Protein product: CASSEDFYNEQFF. The chain employs TRBV5-1 and TRBJ2-1, with D perhaps matching TRBD2 (5 bases). V dropped 4 bases and J dropped 3 bases, with 8 bases sitting between them. Germline V gene data show CDR1 as SGHRS and CDR2 as YFSETQ. This CDR3 is built from 13 residues.